A selection of T cell receptor beta chains follows, all from one sample in a study of T cells in localized non-small cell lung cancer. Clones were read by immunoSEQ multiplex PCR, and TCRdb kept only the in-frame ones, dropping some. The table records about 36,000 clones, roughly 85% of them present only once. The specimen was peripheral blood, collected before any cancer treatment. The receptors stem from a woman aged 40-69 years with stage I lung adenocarcinoma. CDR3s include the opening cysteine and the closing phenylalanine or tryptophan. D genes are given only for firm matches. A row's size may be missing; if present it is once, few, many or a size class.

clone_size,v_call,d_call,j_call,cdr3_nt,cdr3_aa
.,TRBV2,TRBD1,TRBJ2-3,TGTGCCAGCAGTGAAGCGGCAATCCCCCGGGACAGGGCAGGTTGGGATACGCAGTATTTT,CASSEAAIPRDRAGWDTQYF
.,TRBV28,TRBD1,TRBJ1-1,TGTGCCAGCAGCGGGACAGGGGAAAAGGCTTTCTTT,CASSGTGEKAFF
.,TRBV2,.,TRBJ2-7,TGTGCCAGCAGTGAACAGGGGGAGGGCTACGAGCAGTACTTC,CASSEQGEGYEQYF
once,TRBV7-3,.,TRBJ1-6,TGTGCCAGCAGCGACGACAGCTCCTATAATTCACCCCTCCACTTT,CASSDDSSYNSPLHF
few,TRBV19,.,TRBJ1-6,TGTGCCAGTATGAGGGTGACGAGGGATAATTCACCCCTCCACTTT,CASMRVTRDNSPLHF
.,TRBV5-1,TRBD1,TRBJ1-1,TGCGCCAGCAGCTTGGGGGACAGGGGGATCACTGAAGCTTTCTTT,CASSLGDRGITEAFF
few,TRBV10-1,.,TRBJ1-2,TGCGCCAGCAGCGCCGGGGGGACTGGTGGCTACACCTTC,CASSAGGTGGYTF
.,TRBV29-1,.,TRBJ1-1,TGCAGCGTTGAAGATGTTCGGAAACCGGGCGCTGAAGCTTTCTTT,CSVEDVRKPGAEAFF
.,TRBV5-1,.,TRBJ2-3,TGCGCCAGCAGCTTGGGATCTACAACTAGCACAGATACGCAGTATTTT,CASSLGSTTSTDTQYF
.,TRBV28,.,TRBJ1-4,TGTGCCAGCAGTTTCAGCCGGACAGATGAAAAACTGTTTTTT,CASSFSRTDEKLFF
.,TRBV15,TRBD1,TRBJ2-7,TGTGCCACCAGCAGCCGGGACAGGGGGTCTACCTACGAGCAGTACTTC,CATSSRDRGSTYEQYF
.,TRBV18,TRBD2,TRBJ2-7,TGTGCCAGCTCTCTTAGGACTAGCGGGGGGAACGAGCAGTACTTC,CASSLRTSGGNEQYF
.,TRBV6-4,TRBD1,TRBJ2-1,TGTGCCAGCAGTGAAGGGACAGACAACAATGAGCAGTTCTTC,CASSEGTDNNEQFF
.,TRBV6-5,TRBD2,TRBJ2-1,TGTGCCAGCAGTTACGGCGGGGGAAGCTCCTACAATGAGCAGTTCTTC,CASSYGGGSSYNEQFF
once,TRBV11-2,.,TRBJ1-6,TGTGCCAGCAGCTTACGGGTAGGGCAGGCGATACCCCTCCACTTT,CASSLRVGQAIPLHF
.,TRBV18,.,TRBJ1-3,TGTGCCAGCTCACCACGAGCCGCGGGGACCTCTGGAAACACCATATATTTT,CASSPRAAGTSGNTIYF
.,TRBV4-1,TRBD2,TRBJ2-2,TGCGCCAGCAGCGCGGGGGTCACCGGGGAGCTGTTTTTT,CASSAGVTGELFF
.,TRBV19,.,TRBJ1-2,TGTGCCAGTAGTATTGACAGCGTCTATGGCTACACCTTC,CASSIDSVYGYTF
.,TRBV7-3,TRBD2,TRBJ2-7,TGTGCCAGCAGCTTAACAGGGACTAGCAGTAGCTACGAGCAGTACTTC,CASSLTGTSSSYEQYF
.,TRBV5-4,.,TRBJ1-5,TGTGCCAGCAGTTATGCGGGACTCGGGAGCAATCAGCCCCAGCATTTT,CASSYAGLGSNQPQHF
.,TRBV6-6,.,TRBJ2-5,TGTGCCAGCAGTCGGGGGGACAGTCTTTCGGAGACCCAGTACTTC,CASSRGDSLSETQYF
.,TRBV7-2,.,TRBJ1-5,TGTGCCAGCAGCTACGGGACATGGGGGGAATTTATGGCCCAGCATTTT,CASSYGTWGEFMAQHF
.,TRBV5-1,.,TRBJ1-2,TGCGCCAGCAGCTTGGAAGGGGGAAGGTTCTATGGCTACACCTTC,CASSLEGGRFYGYTF
once,TRBV18,TRBD1,TRBJ1-2,TGTGCCAGCTCACCGACAGGGGCTGCTAACTATGGCTACACCTTC,CASSPTGAANYGYTF
.,TRBV28,.,TRBJ1-1,TGTGCCAGCAGTGGGGGGTCAGCTGATATGAACACTGAAGCTTTCTTT,CASSGGSADMNTEAFF
once,TRBV6-4,TRBD2,TRBJ2-3,TGTGCCAGCAGTGACGGAGGCGGGGGGGGCACAGATACGCAGTATTTT,CASSDGGGGGTDTQYF
.,TRBV6-4,.,TRBJ2-3,TGTGCCAGCAGTGACTACCCCACAGATACGCAGTATTTT,CASSDYPTDTQYF
.,TRBV5-1,TRBD1,TRBJ2-5,TGCGCCAGCAGCTCGCGGACAGGGATGGAAGAGACCCAGTACTTC,CASSSRTGMEETQYF
.,TRBV9,TRBD2,TRBJ2-7,TGTGCCAGCAGCGTACAAGCGGGGGGCCTATACGAGCAGTACTTC,CASSVQAGGLYEQYF
.,TRBV5-8,.,TRBJ2-1,TGTGCCAGCAGCTGGGGGTGGGGCGATGAGCAGTTCTTC,CASSWGWGDEQFF
.,TRBV6-1,.,TRBJ1-5,TGTGCCAGCAGTGAAGCGGGGGCAGATTATCAGCCCCAGCATTTT,CASSEAGADYQPQHF
.,TRBV21-1,.,TRBJ1-2,TGTGCCAGCAGCAAATGGAGGCAGGACTGGGGCTACACCTTC,CASSKWRQDWGYTF
once,TRBV7-3,.,TRBJ2-2,TGTGCCAGCGGCGAAGGACAGTACACCGGGGAGCTGTTTTTT,CASGEGQYTGELFF
few,TRBV19,.,TRBJ1-2,TGTGCCAGTAGTACCCAACCACAGGGCGGCTACACCTTC,CASSTQPQGGYTF
.,TRBV28,.,TRBJ2-7,TGTGCCAGCAGTTTATATGTCCCGGAGGGGGAGCAGTACTTC,CASSLYVPEGEQYF
.,TRBV6-5,TRBD1,TRBJ1-1,TGTGCCAGCAGCCAGGGACAGCAAGCTTTCTTT,CASSQGQQAFF
.,TRBV28,.,TRBJ1-2,TGTGCCAGCAGTTCCCACAGTCCAATAGGTAGCTACACCTTC,CASSSHSPIGSYTF
.,TRBV7-2,TRBD1,TRBJ1-5,TGTGCCAGCAGCTTAACGGGACAGGGTAATCAGCCCCAGCATTTT,CASSLTGQGNQPQHF
.,TRBV6-4,.,TRBJ1-1,TGTGCCAGCAGTCCCGCAGGGTGGAGCACTGAAGCTTTCTTT,CASSPAGWSTEAFF
.,TRBV2,TRBD1,TRBJ2-3,TGTGCCAGCAGTGAACGCGACAGGGGGGGGTCAGATACGCAGTATTTT,CASSERDRGGSDTQYF
once,TRBV18,.,TRBJ2-1,TGTGCCAGCTCCCCGGGACACAACAATGAGCAGTTCTTC,CASSPGHNNEQFF
.,TRBV6-1,TRBD1,TRBJ1-6,TGTGCCAGCACCAGCCCGGGACAGGGGCGTTCACCCCTCCACTTT,CASTSPGQGRSPLHF
few,TRBV28,TRBD1,TRBJ1-2,TGTGCCAGCAGTTTGGAGACAGGGATCTATGGCTACACCTTC,CASSLETGIYGYTF
once,TRBV9,.,TRBJ2-3,TGTGCCAGCAGCGCCCCCTTTACCGGCACAGATACGCAGTATTTT,CASSAPFTGTDTQYF
.,TRBV6-1,.,TRBJ2-3,TGTGCCAGCAGTACACAGGGTTACACAGATACGCAGTATTTT,CASSTQGYTDTQYF
.,TRBV11-2,.,TRBJ2-7,TGTGCCAGCAGCTTCGCCTACGAGCAGTACTTC,CASSFAYEQYF
.,TRBV28,.,TRBJ1-1,TGTGCCAGCAGTTGGCAGGGTTTCTCTGAAGCTTTCTTT,CASSWQGFSEAFF
.,TRBV7-2,.,TRBJ1-2,TGTGCCAGCAGCTATGGGGGGAGAAACCGTGGCTACACCTTC,CASSYGGRNRGYTF
.,TRBV6-6,.,TRBJ1-6,TGTGCCAGCAGTCGGACGCGGAGCGGGGCCCTCCACTTT,CASSRTRSGALHF
.,TRBV7-9,TRBD1,TRBJ1-2,TGTGCCAGCAGCTCGGGACAGGGCGCTAACTATGGCTACACCTTC,CASSSGQGANYGYTF
.,TRBV2,TRBD2,TRBJ2-5,TGTGCCAGCAGTGCCGGCGGGGGAGAGACCCAGTACTTC,CASSAGGGETQYF
once,TRBV7-2,.,TRBJ1-4,TGTGCCAGCAGCCTGTTTGGGATGACTACTAATGAAAAACTGTTTTTT,CASSLFGMTTNEKLFF